This TCR beta chain was identified in a study of CD8+ T cells in alopecia areata. Study-wide results and limits: Normal scalp had lower clonality than lesional scalp, with alopecia totalis/universalis lesions showing this most strongly. Scalp sequencing captures resident alphabeta T cells of normal skin too.

Sequencing templates came from extracted RNA that was reverse transcribed into cDNA. The method was immunoSEQ multiplex PCR; TCRdb's version includes in-frame clones alone and lacks a portion of them. The profile covers approximately 300,000 clones, none occurring a single time. CD4, CD8alpha, NKG2D, NKG2ACE and other markers guided sorting of pooled cutaneous lymph node cells. This clone turned up a few times. Its antigen is not known. The gene symbols are mouse symbols. This TCR derives from a C3H/HeJ mouse with alopecia areata. Strain haplotype (MHC): H2-k. Specimen: CD4+ T cells sorted from a lymph node.

Partial CDR3 DNA: TGTGCCTGGAGTCCTCGA. The encoded protein is CAWSPR. In full, the CDR3 reads CAWSPREVFF. V and J are TRBV31 and TRBJ1-1; D remains ambiguous. The sequence runs out 4 residues before the end of the CDR3; the remainder is reconstructed from the germline J gene. The germline CDR1 and CDR2 sequences are GKSSPN and SITVG. The CDR3 length is 10 residues.